The rows below give T cell receptor beta chains drawn from one sample of a study of T cell responses to AZD1222 COVID-19 vaccine. Clones were sequenced by immunoSEQ multiplex PCR, and TCRdb holds only the in-frame ones, with some missing. Of about 110,000 clones in the sample, roughly nine tenths were seen once. The source material was peripheral blood, sampled on day 0 of AZD1222 vaccination. Every receptor here comes from an adult in good health. Each CDR3 is given with its conserved first and last residue. Fields, in order: clone size, V gene, J gene, D gene, CDR3 DNA, CDR3 protein. D genes are given only for firm matches. A clone size is listed for some rows: how often the clone was seen (once, few, many), or a class if it is expanded.

clone size: NA
V gene: TRBV2
J gene: TRBJ2-5
D gene: TRBD2
CDR3 DNA: TGTGCCAGCAGAGGGCAGGGACTAGGCCAAGAGACCCAGTACTTC
CDR3 protein: CASRGQGLGQETQYF

clone size: NA
V gene: TRBV18
J gene: TRBJ2-7
D gene: NA
CDR3 DNA: TGTGCCAGCTCATCAGACAGGTACGAGCAGTACTTC
CDR3 protein: CASSSDRYEQYF

clone size: NA
V gene: TRBV7-2
J gene: TRBJ1-5
D gene: TRBD1
CDR3 DNA: TGTGCCAGCGGGAGACAGGGTAATCAGCCCCAGCATTTT
CDR3 protein: CASGRQGNQPQHF

clone size: NA
V gene: TRBV7-2
J gene: TRBJ2-3
D gene: TRBD2
CDR3 DNA: TGTGCCAGCAGCGCCGTAGCGGGGGCGGGAGATACGCAGTATTTT
CDR3 protein: CASSAVAGAGDTQYF

clone size: medium-sized
V gene: TRBV29-1
J gene: TRBJ2-2
D gene: NA
CDR3 DNA: TGCAGCGTTGGAAGTATGGTGAACACCGGGGAGCTGTTTTTT
CDR3 protein: CSVGSMVNTGELFF

clone size: NA
V gene: TRBV6-2/TRBV6-3
J gene: TRBJ2-1
D gene: TRBD2
CDR3 DNA: TGTGCCAGCAGTTACGCCCTAGCGGGGAATGAGCAGTTCTTC
CDR3 protein: CASSYALAGNEQFF

clone size: NA
V gene: TRBV28
J gene: TRBJ2-5
D gene: TRBD2
CDR3 DNA: TGTGCCAGCACCTTGGTAGCGGGAAGACAAGAGACCCAGTACTTC
CDR3 protein: CASTLVAGRQETQYF

clone size: NA
V gene: TRBV7-3
J gene: TRBJ2-1
D gene: TRBD2
CDR3 DNA: TGTGCCAGCAGCCGTTCACTAGCGGGAGGCGATGAGCAGTTCTTC
CDR3 protein: CASSRSLAGGDEQFF

clone size: NA
V gene: TRBV30
J gene: TRBJ1-2
D gene: TRBD1
CDR3 DNA: TGTGCCTGGACTCTGACAGGGGTCGGTGGCTACACCTTC
CDR3 protein: CAWTLTGVGGYTF

clone size: once
V gene: TRBV29-1
J gene: TRBJ2-7
D gene: TRBD2
CDR3 DNA: TGCAGCGCCCAGACTAGCGTCGACGAGCAGTACTTC
CDR3 protein: CSAQTSVDEQYF

clone size: NA
V gene: TRBV7-9
J gene: TRBJ2-1
D gene: TRBD2
CDR3 DNA: TGTGCCAGCAGCCCCCGTCTGCTAGCGGGGGCCACCTCCTACAATGAGCAGTTCTTC
CDR3 protein: CASSPRLLAGATSYNEQFF

clone size: once
V gene: TRBV3-1/TRBV3-2
J gene: TRBJ1-1
D gene: NA
CDR3 DNA: TGTGCCAGCAGCCGACGGGACGGCACTGAAGCTTTCTTT
CDR3 protein: CASSRRDGTEAFF

clone size: NA
V gene: TRBV24-1
J gene: TRBJ1-3
D gene: NA
CDR3 DNA: TGTGCCACCAGTGCCCGGGACCCCTTGTCCCCTGGAAACACCATATATTTT
CDR3 protein: CATSARDPLSPGNTIYF

clone size: NA
V gene: TRBV4-1
J gene: TRBJ1-3
D gene: TRBD1
CDR3 DNA: TGCGCCAGCAGCTATACAGGGGCTGGAAACACCATATATTTT
CDR3 protein: CASSYTGAGNTIYF

clone size: NA
V gene: TRBV14
J gene: TRBJ2-7
D gene: TRBD2
CDR3 DNA: TGTGCCAGCAGCCAACTTACACTAGCGGGAAAGTACGAGCAGTACTTC
CDR3 protein: CASSQLTLAGKYEQYF

clone size: NA
V gene: TRBV24-1
J gene: TRBJ1-2
D gene: NA
CDR3 DNA: TGTGCCACCAGTGGGGGAGCTAACTATGGCTACACCTTC
CDR3 protein: CATSGGANYGYTF

clone size: NA
V gene: TRBV5-8
J gene: TRBJ1-5
D gene: NA
CDR3 DNA: TGTGCCAGCAGCTTGGATAGGTCGGCAGACAATCAGCCCCAGCATTTT
CDR3 protein: CASSLDRSADNQPQHF

clone size: NA
V gene: TRBV6-5
J gene: TRBJ1-3
D gene: NA
CDR3 DNA: TGTGCCAGCAGTCAGCCCTCTGGAAACACCATATATTTT
CDR3 protein: CASSQPSGNTIYF

clone size: NA
V gene: TRBV3-1/TRBV3-2
J gene: TRBJ2-7
D gene: NA
CDR3 DNA: TGTGCCAGCAGCCAAGGGGCCGAGCAGTACTTC
CDR3 protein: CASSQGAEQYF

clone size: NA
V gene: TRBV28
J gene: TRBJ1-4
D gene: NA
CDR3 DNA: TGTGCCAGCACCCCTTCGGAGGGGGGGGCCAATGAAAAACTGTTTTTT
CDR3 protein: CASTPSEGGANEKLFF

clone size: NA
V gene: TRBV20-1
J gene: TRBJ1-6
D gene: NA
CDR3 DNA: TGCAGTGCTAGTGTCCTGGGGGGTCCGAATTCACCCCTCCACTTT
CDR3 protein: CSASVLGGPNSPLHF

clone size: NA
V gene: TRBV29-1
J gene: TRBJ2-3
D gene: NA
CDR3 DNA: TGCAGCGTTGAAGATTGGTCCAAGGCAACAGATACGCAGTATTTT
CDR3 protein: CSVEDWSKATDTQYF

clone size: NA
V gene: TRBV28
J gene: TRBJ1-3
D gene: NA
CDR3 DNA: TGTGCCAGCAGATTTGAGCACGGGGGAAACACCATATATTTT
CDR3 protein: CASRFEHGGNTIYF

clone size: once
V gene: TRBV4-1
J gene: TRBJ1-1
D gene: NA
CDR3 DNA: TGCGCCAGCAGCCAGACTGGGGGTAGGACTGAAGCTTTCTTT
CDR3 protein: CASSQTGGRTEAFF

clone size: NA
V gene: TRBV11-3
J gene: TRBJ2-3
D gene: TRBD1
CDR3 DNA: TGTGCCAGCAGCTTAGAAAGCCGGGACAGTCGCACAGATACGCAGTATTTT
CDR3 protein: CASSLESRDSRTDTQYF

clone size: NA
V gene: TRBV4-3
J gene: TRBJ1-5
D gene: NA
CDR3 DNA: TGCGCCAGCAGCCAAGGATGGACCCAGCCCCAGCATTTT
CDR3 protein: CASSQGWTQPQHF

clone size: NA
V gene: TRBV12-3/TRBV12-4
J gene: TRBJ2-1
D gene: NA
CDR3 DNA: TGTGCCAGCAGTTTATATGGACAGAATGAGCAGTTCTTC
CDR3 protein: CASSLYGQNEQFF

clone size: NA
V gene: TRBV6-2/TRBV6-3
J gene: TRBJ2-3
D gene: TRBD1
CDR3 DNA: TGTGCCAGCAGTTACACAGGGACAGGCGGTGATACGCAGTATTTT
CDR3 protein: CASSYTGTGGDTQYF

clone size: NA
V gene: TRBV11-2
J gene: TRBJ2-3
D gene: NA
CDR3 DNA: TGTGCCAGTGGGGGGTGGGGAAGCACAGATACGCAGTATTTT
CDR3 protein: CASGGWGSTDTQYF

clone size: NA
V gene: TRBV28
J gene: TRBJ1-6
D gene: NA
CDR3 DNA: TGTGCCAGCAGGGTACGTCCTAATTCACCCCTCCACTTT
CDR3 protein: CASRVRPNSPLHF

clone size: NA
V gene: TRBV3-1/TRBV3-2
J gene: TRBJ2-4
D gene: NA
CDR3 DNA: TGTGCCAGCAGCCAAACTTCAAACATTCAGTACTTC
CDR3 protein: CASSQTSNIQYF

clone size: NA
V gene: TRBV19
J gene: TRBJ1-5
D gene: NA
CDR3 DNA: TGTGCCAGTAGTATCAGTGAGGGGCGAAGCAATCAGCCCCAGCATTTT
CDR3 protein: CASSISEGRSNQPQHF

clone size: NA
V gene: TRBV28
J gene: TRBJ1-4
D gene: NA
CDR3 DNA: TGTGCCACCCAACGGGGAGGGGAGGGTGAAAAACTGTTTTTT
CDR3 protein: CATQRGGEGEKLFF

clone size: NA
V gene: TRBV10-3
J gene: TRBJ1-2
D gene: TRBD1
CDR3 DNA: TGTGCCATCAGTCAGGGGGCCGGCTATGGCTACACCTTC
CDR3 protein: CAISQGAGYGYTF

clone size: NA
V gene: TRBV5-1
J gene: TRBJ1-1
D gene: NA
CDR3 DNA: TGCGCCAGCAGCACGACCCAGGGAGGTATAGGTGAAGCTTTCTTT
CDR3 protein: CASSTTQGGIGEAFF

clone size: NA
V gene: TRBV7-2
J gene: TRBJ1-5
D gene: NA
CDR3 DNA: TGTGCCAGCAGCTTAGCGCAGGGCAGACGGAATCAGCCCCAGCATTTT
CDR3 protein: CASSLAQGRRNQPQHF

clone size: NA
V gene: TRBV5-1
J gene: TRBJ2-7
D gene: NA
CDR3 DNA: TGCGCCAGCAGCTTGGGTCCAGAACGGGAGCAGTACTTC
CDR3 protein: CASSLGPEREQYF

clone size: once
V gene: TRBV11-2
J gene: TRBJ2-5
D gene: NA
CDR3 DNA: TGTGCCAGCAGCTTAGTCTTGGGTAATCAAGAGACCCAGTACTTC
CDR3 protein: CASSLVLGNQETQYF

clone size: NA
V gene: TRBV7-3
J gene: TRBJ2-2
D gene: TRBD1
CDR3 DNA: TGTGCCAGCAGCATTAACAGGGGTCCCGGGGAGCTGTTTTTT
CDR3 protein: CASSINRGPGELFF

clone size: NA
V gene: TRBV28
J gene: TRBJ2-5
D gene: TRBD2
CDR3 DNA: TGTGCCAGCAGTAGCCCGACTAGCGGGGGGGTGGAGACCCAGTACTTC
CDR3 protein: CASSSPTSGGVETQYF

clone size: NA
V gene: TRBV19
J gene: TRBJ1-4
D gene: NA
CDR3 DNA: TGTGCCAGTAGTATAGATTATCAGGAAAAACTGTTTTTT
CDR3 protein: CASSIDYQEKLFF

clone size: NA
V gene: TRBV6-5
J gene: TRBJ1-4
D gene: NA
CDR3 DNA: TGTGCCAGCAGCAAAGGACAGATTGGAGAAAAACTGTTTTTT
CDR3 protein: CASSKGQIGEKLFF

clone size: NA
V gene: TRBV15
J gene: TRBJ2-7
D gene: NA
CDR3 DNA: TGTGCCACCAGCAGAGAAGGGGGACCAACCTACGAGCAGTACTTC
CDR3 protein: CATSREGGPTYEQYF

clone size: NA
V gene: TRBV19
J gene: TRBJ1-4
D gene: NA
CDR3 DNA: TGTGCCAGTAGTCCGGGCCTCGGGAGCAATGAAAAACTGTTTTTT
CDR3 protein: CASSPGLGSNEKLFF

clone size: NA
V gene: TRBV7-8
J gene: TRBJ2-1
D gene: TRBD2
CDR3 DNA: TGTGCCAGCAGCCGCGGGACTAGTTCCAATGAGCAGTTCTTC
CDR3 protein: CASSRGTSSNEQFF

clone size: NA
V gene: TRBV7-2
J gene: TRBJ2-1
D gene: NA
CDR3 DNA: TGTGCCAGCAGCTTAGGCTTTCACCCCTACAATGAGCAGTTCTTC
CDR3 protein: CASSLGFHPYNEQFF

clone size: NA
V gene: TRBV21-1
J gene: TRBJ1-1
D gene: NA
CDR3 DNA: TGTGCCACCCGGAGGGTGTTTAACACTGAAGCTTTCTTT
CDR3 protein: CATRRVFNTEAFF

clone size: NA
V gene: TRBV12-3/TRBV12-4
J gene: TRBJ2-7
D gene: NA
CDR3 DNA: TGTGCCAGCAGTTTTGCAGGGGACTACGAGCAGTACTTC
CDR3 protein: CASSFAGDYEQYF

clone size: NA
V gene: TRBV5-4
J gene: TRBJ2-7
D gene: NA
CDR3 DNA: TGTGCCAGCAGCTTGGGGCCCCGGGAGCAGTACTTC
CDR3 protein: CASSLGPREQYF

clone size: few
V gene: TRBV3-1/TRBV3-2
J gene: TRBJ2-3
D gene: TRBD2
CDR3 DNA: TGTGCCAGCAGCTCACCGGGACTAGCGGGAGAAGATACGCAGTATTTT
CDR3 protein: CASSSPGLAGEDTQYF